The clone carrying this T cell receptor beta chain appeared a single time. What it binds is unknown. The data originate from a study of cytomegalovirus exposure and HLA in healthy donors. Study-wide results and limits: CMV serostatus stood as the only immune exposure information on hand.

The length of the CDR3 is 15 residues. V lost 6 bases and J 2 bases, leaving 17 bases between the germline ends. Germline lookup yields CDR1 KGHSH and CDR2 LQKENI. 13 Jbeta primers and 60 Vbeta primers were used for the PCR. This table comes from immunoSEQ multiplex PCR, and its TCRdb copy is limited to in-frame clones, with some not included. The sample gives 130,000 to 150,000 clones, about 79% of which show up once; roughly 4% is in the top ten. The V call is TRBV18, the J call TRBJ2-7; D may be TRBD2 (6 bases). This receptor was taken from a man in his forties or fifties in good health and CMV-seropositive. The specimen sequenced was PBMCs. The CDR3 reads CASSLFAGQTYEQYF. The CDR3 nucleotides read TGTGCCAGCTCCTTATTCGCGGGGCAAACCTACGAGCAGTACTTC.